Here is one T cell receptor beta chain with its context. Antigen specificity is unknown. This sample is part of a study of T-cell memory formation after mild COVID-19. Study details: Largely, the TCR clusters proved donor specific. Findings and caveats of the study: Within pre-infection memory, some responding clones were found, suggesting cross-reactive memory joined. The study found contracting CD4+ clones mainly in CM and EM and contracting CD8+ clones in EMRA.

This CDR3 region has 16 residues. The V segment lost 2 bases and the J segment 3 bases; nucleotides outside the gene matches: 6. Germline CDR1 MDHEN, CDR2 SYDVKM. MiXCR, run by TCRdb on the 5' RACE reads, gives a single entry per CDR3 protein. The profile shows 340,000 or so distinct CDR3 sequences, 10% to 15% of them singletons. The receptor comes from a man aged 18 to 29 who had mild COVID-19 (a few samples of this study predate the infection). Cell type and time point are not known. Sequencing was carried out using PBMCs or a T cell subset sorted from them (not recorded which). This rearrangement joins TRBV28 to TRBJ2-1, with TRBD1 matching 8 bases. CDR3 region: CASSLKTGDRYNEQFF. In DNA, the CDR3 is TGTGCCAGCAGTTTAAAGACAGGGGATCGCTACAATGAGCAGTTCTTC.